This section outlines one T cell receptor beta chain sequence together with its context. The data were produced by immunoSEQ multiplex PCR, yet TCRdb's version contains in-frame clones alone and is incomplete. The table shows approximately 58,000 clones, with about 90% occurring only once. This specimen comes from a study of T cell changes during pregnancy in multiple sclerosis. This CDR3 comprises 15 residues. Deletions cut 0 bases from V and 4 bases from J, with 13 bases between. Germline V lookup: CDR1 SGHNT, CDR2 YYREEE (reference sequence). Sequencing was performed on CD4+ T cells from peripheral blood mononuclear cells, taken after pregnancy. The chain employs TRBV5-4 and TRBJ1-2; the D is unclear. The TCR originated in a female donor in good health, enrolled as a control in a pregnancy study. The CDR3: CASSLASRGAYGYTF. DNA for the CDR3: TGTGCCAGCAGCTTGGCATCTCGGGGTGCCTATGGCTACACCTTC.